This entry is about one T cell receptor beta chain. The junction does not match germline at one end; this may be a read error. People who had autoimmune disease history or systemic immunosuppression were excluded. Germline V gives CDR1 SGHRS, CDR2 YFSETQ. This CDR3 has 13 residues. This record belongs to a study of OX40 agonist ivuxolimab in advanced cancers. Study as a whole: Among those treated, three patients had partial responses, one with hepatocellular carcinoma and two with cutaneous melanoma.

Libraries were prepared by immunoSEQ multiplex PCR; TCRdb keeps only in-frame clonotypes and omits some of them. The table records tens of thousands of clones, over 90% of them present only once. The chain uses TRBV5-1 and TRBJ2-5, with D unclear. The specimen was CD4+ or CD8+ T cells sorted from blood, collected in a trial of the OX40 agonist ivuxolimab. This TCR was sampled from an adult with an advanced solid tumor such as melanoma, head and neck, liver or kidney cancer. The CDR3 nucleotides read TGCGCCAGCAACTTGACCCCACAAGAGACCCAGTACTTC. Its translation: CASNLTPQETQYF.